Below are 7 T cell receptor beta chains sequenced from a single sample in a study of tumor and adjacent non-tumor tissue in lung cancer. No cell sorting was done before RNA was extracted from the tissue. This non-tumor lung sample came from over 3 cm beyond the tumor edge. Three rounds of nested PCR, following a modified ARM-PCR protocol, produced the TCRbeta library. MiXCR was run by TCRdb on the multiplex PCR reads, yielding one entry per CDR3 protein. The sample includes fewer than 100,000 distinct CDR3 sequences, 70% to 90% of them seen just once. Specimen: distant non-tumor lung tissue. Receptors originate from a man aged 60 to 75 with non-small cell lung cancer.

Note on this clonotype: The conserved phenylalanine or tryptophan normally closing the CDR3 is absent here, so this likely arose from a read error. The genes are TRBV11-2 and TRBJ2-5; D may correspond to TRBD1 or TRBD2 (5 bases each). The CDR3 sequence is 13 residues long. Trimming shortened V by 1 base and J by 5 bases, and 8 bases separated the two germline ends. CDR1 SGHAT and CDR2 FQNNGV come from the germline V gene. DNA for the CDR3: TGTGCCAGCAGCTTAGGGGGGTGCGAGACCCAGTACTAC. Its translation is CASSLGGCETQYY.

V is TRBV4-3 and J is TRBJ1-1; 10 nucleotides agree with TRBD1. Germline assignment: CDR1 LGHNA and CDR2 YSLEER. Trimming cost V 1 base and J 1 base; bases outside gene matches: 6. This CDR3 comprises 17 residues. This CDR3 reads CASSQVKGQGQNTEAFF. The CDR3 DNA follows: TGCGCCAGCAGCCAAGTCAAGGGACAGGGGCAGAACACTGAAGCTTTCTTT.

The chain has TRBV11-2 and TRBJ2-5; D perhaps matches TRBD2 (7 bases). Trimming shortened V by 4 bases and J by 14 bases, and 29 bases separated the two germline ends. This CDR3 comprises 16 residues. CDR1 is SGHAT and CDR2 is FQNNGV in the germline V gene. CDR3 protein: CASSSKMGGPKETHYF. The CDR3 region has the DNA TGTGCCAGCAGCTCCAAAATGGGGGGGCCAAAGGAGACACATTACTTC.

As regards this clonotype: Germline is not matched at one junction end, which may reflect a read error. The V gene is TRBV11-2, the J gene TRBJ2-6, with D uncertain. The CDR3 has 19 amino acids. Germline assignment: CDR1 SGHAT and CDR2 FQNNGV. The chain's CDR3 is CASSLVPNDGPSRANVLTF. In DNA form, the CDR3 reads TGTGCCAGCAGCTTAGTTCCAAACGACGGGCCCTCTAGGGCCAACGTCCTGACTTTC.

This clonotype was observed a single time. A clone one base away is much larger, so this may be a read error. The CDR3 is CANSAQGKGNRRRNTEAFF. The DNA for the CDR3 is TGTGCCAACAGTGCCCAGGGGAAGGGAAACCGGAGAAGGAACACTGAAGCTTTCTTT. The chain carries TRBV6-1 and TRBJ1-1, with TRBD1 as a possible D gene (6 bases). Germline V gene data show CDR1 as MNHNS and CDR2 as SASEGT. The length of the CDR3 is 19 residues.

This clonotype has more than one count but fewer than ten. This chain links TRBV11-2 with TRBJ2-5, with D possibly being TRBD2 (6 bases). CDR3 length equals 13 residues. In germline, CDR1 is SGHAT, CDR2 FQNNGV. V gave up 5 bases and J gave up 5 bases, with 12 bases separating them. CDR3 in DNA: TGTGCCAGCAGCAGCGGGCTCGGGGAGACCCAGTACTTC. Amino acid sequence: CASSSGLGETQYF.

Notes on this clonotype: Since no conserved phenylalanine or tryptophan closes the CDR3, a read error is the likely cause. The rearrangement links TRBV6-1 to TRBJ2-2; 9 nucleotides match TRBD2. Germline V lookup: CDR1 MNHNS, CDR2 SASEGT. J was trimmed by 5 bases and V by 9 bases; bases with no gene match: 10. This CDR3 contains 15 residues. DNA for the CDR3: TGTGCCAGTGGTGAAGCGGGGGGCGGAACCGGGGAGCTGTTTTCT. This sequence encodes CASGEAGGGTGELFS.